The subject of this entry is one T cell receptor beta chain. Its cognate antigen is unknown. The record originates from a study of T cell repertoires in cytomegalovirus infection. For the study at large: Matching HLA type and CMV infection were both indicated by public TCR beta signatures.

TCRdb ran MiXCR on the reads and lists one entry per CDR3 protein. The sample holds about 480,000 distinct CDR3 sequences, around 35% seen once. The CDR3 extends over 14 amino acids. Germline loops: CDR1 SEHNR, CDR2 FQNEAQ (reference sequence). The V gene lost 5 bases and the J gene lost 2 bases, with 10 bases spanning the gap. Study-wide results and caveats: What dominated the ex vivo response were HLA-C-restricted CMV-specific TCR beta clonotypes.

Sample: cultured PBMCs, taken from culture after CMV antigen stimulation. The TCR sequence derives from a human donor in good health (CMV status not recorded). Some clones in this sample may be carry-over from other donors' samples. The rearrangement joins TRBV7-9 to TRBJ1-3; possible D gene TRBD1, 6 bases. Here the CDR3 reads CASSGRTAGNTIYF. For the CDR3, the DNA is TGTGCCAGCAGCGGACGGACAGCTGGAAACACCATATATTTT.